What follows describes a single T cell receptor (delta chain). Its antigen is not known. A far larger clone is one base from this, pointing to a likely read error. TCRdb called clones from the multiplex PCR reads again using CATT. The data show roughly 2,500 delta-chain clones, roughly 1.5% seen once. Germline loops: CDR1 TSWWSYY, CDR2 QGS. The CDR3 is made up of 28 amino acids. J lost 0 bases, V lost 4 bases, and 38 bases had no gene match. This entry belongs to a study of gamma delta lymphoproliferative disorders and STAT genes. About the research overall: Each gamma-chain library started from at least 50 ng of genomic DNA, using the LymphoTrack Dx TCRG Assay. Study-wide results and caveats: Nearly all major patient gamma and delta clonotypes were public; only a couple of gamma clonotypes were disease-private. Control T cells likely spanned varied maturation stages, whereas leukemic cells were skewed toward terminal effectors. Delta repertoires did not separate groups, but patient gamma repertoires clustered apart.

Sequencing used genomic DNA taken from PBMCs of patients and controls. The origin of this receptor is a human donor in good health. Material for sequencing was blood. The chain carries TRDV1 and TRDJ1; 13 bases fit TRDD3. The CDR3 spells CALGGTFLGALDYRYWGIRSSNTDKLIF. The CDR3 DNA reads as TGTGCTCTTGGGGGGACCTTCCTAGGGGCACTCGATTACCGATACTGGGGGATACGTAGTTCCAACACCGATAAACTCATCTTT.